These T cell receptor beta chains were read from a single sample in a study of cytomegalovirus exposure and HLA in healthy donors. TCRdb's table, derived via immunoSEQ multiplex PCR, lists solely in-frame clones and lacks some. Here the sample table reports approximately 60,000 clones. Material for sequencing was PBMCs. These receptors all come from a man aged 30 to 39 in good health and CMV-seropositive. Both conserved end residues are part of each CDR3. D genes are given only for firm matches.

V	J	D	CDR3	DNA
TRBV5-5	TRBJ1-1	.	CASSLRGNTEAFF	TGTGCCAGCAGCTTGAGGGGGAATACTGAAGCTTTCTTT
TRBV29-1	TRBJ2-2	.	CSVESRENTGELFF	TGCAGCGTTGAGTCTCGAGAGAACACCGGGGAGCTGTTTTTT
TRBV6-1	TRBJ2-7	.	CASEQNEQYF	TGTGCCAGCGAACAAAACGAGCAGTACTTC
TRBV9	TRBJ2-5	.	CASSVAATPWEETQYF	TGTGCCAGCAGCGTAGCGGCGACACCCTGGGAAGAGACCCAGTACTTC
TRBV9	TRBJ2-1	.	CASSVGGQGTYNEQFF	TGTGCCAGCAGCGTCGGGGGGCAGGGTACCTACAATGAGCAGTTCTTC
TRBV6-4	TRBJ2-5	TRBD1	CASSEGQGAETQYF	TGTGCCAGCAGTGAGGGACAGGGGGCAGAGACCCAGTACTTC
TRBV5-1	TRBJ2-7	TRBD1	CASRGTGSSYEQYF	TGCGCCAGCAGAGGGACAGGGAGCTCCTACGAGCAGTACTTC
TRBV6-5	TRBJ2-7	TRBD2	CASSSWTSGSSYEQYF	TGTGCCAGCAGTTCTTGGACTAGCGGGAGTTCGTACGAGCAGTACTTC
TRBV7-3	TRBJ1-1	.	CASSPRRDTEAFF	TGTGCCAGCAGCCCTCGCAGGGACACTGAAGCTTTCTTT
TRBV18	TRBJ2-7	.	CASSPDAGEQYF	TGTGCCAGCTCACCAGACGCGGGCGAGCAGTACTTC
TRBV11-1	TRBJ2-1	.	CASTGVDEQFF	TGTGCCAGCACCGGGGTTGATGAGCAGTTCTTC
TRBV7-3	TRBJ1-1	.	CASSPQGFDTEAFF	TGTGCCAGCAGCCCACAGGGCTTCGACACTGAAGCTTTCTTT
TRBV4-1	TRBJ2-1	.	CASSGTREIYNEQFF	TGCGCCAGCAGCGGGACCCGGGAGATCTACAATGAGCAGTTCTTC
TRBV7-8	TRBJ2-1	.	CASSLNWRYNEQFF	TGTGCCAGCAGCCTAAACTGGCGGTACAATGAGCAGTTCTTC
TRBV7-2	TRBJ1-2	TRBD1	CASSPSGQARGGYTF	TGTGCCAGCAGCCCGTCCGGACAGGCCCGGGGTGGCTACACCTTC
TRBV5-1	TRBJ2-3	.	CASSASGSSSTDTQYF	TGCGCCAGCAGCGCCAGCGGAAGCTCTAGCACAGATACGCAGTATTTT
TRBV9	TRBJ2-3	.	CASSPRGRASSTDTQYF	TGTGCCAGCAGCCCACGTGGGCGGGCGTCTAGCACAGATACGCAGTATTTT
TRBV6-1	TRBJ2-3	.	CASREPGRDTQYF	TGTGCCAGCAGAGAACCAGGAAGAGATACGCAGTATTTT
TRBV30	TRBJ2-4	TRBD2	CACTRTPGLAVNIQYF	TGTGCCTGCACCCGAACGCCGGGACTAGCGGTTAACATTCAGTACTTC
TRBV27	TRBJ1-2	TRBD1	CASGSSGGKRGYGYTF	TGTGCCAGCGGCTCCTCAGGGGGCAAACGAGGCTATGGCTACACCTTC
TRBV9	TRBJ2-5	.	CASSPRGGETQYF	TGTGCCAGCAGCCCCCGGGGTGGGGAGACCCAGTACTTC
TRBV30	TRBJ1-5	TRBD1	CACGTGRGNQPQHF	TGTGCCTGTGGGACAGGTAGGGGCAATCAGCCCCAGCATTTT
TRBV6-5	TRBJ1-1	.	CASSYVGTLTEAFF	TGTGCCAGCAGTTACGTGGGGACACTCACTGAAGCTTTCTTT
TRBV5-1	TRBJ2-3	.	CASSSGQYTDKQYF	TGCGCCAGCAGCTCGGGACAATACACAGATAAGCAGTATTTT
TRBV4-1	TRBJ2-1	.	CASSPGTSPYNEQFF	TGCGCCAGCAGCCCCGGGACTTCTCCCTACAATGAGCAGTTCTTC
TRBV6-5	TRBJ1-4	.	CASRQRRTNEKLFF	TGTGCCAGCAGACAGAGGAGGACTAATGAAAAACTGTTTTTT
TRBV19	TRBJ1-4	TRBD1	CASRDREDEKLFF	TGTGCCAGCAGGGACAGGGAAGATGAAAAACTGTTTTTT
TRBV11-2	TRBJ1-2	TRBD1	CASRSPGTGGYGYTF	TGTGCCAGCAGATCCCCCGGGACAGGGGGCTATGGCTACACCTTC
TRBV5-3	TRBJ2-7	TRBD1	CARSRWGQGGYEQYF	TGTGCCAGAAGCCGCTGGGGACAGGGAGGCTACGAGCAGTACTTC
TRBV7-9	TRBJ1-1	TRBD1	CASSSDRGGTEAFF	TGTGCCAGCAGCTCAGACAGGGGAGGGACTGAAGCTTTCTTT
TRBV18	TRBJ1-1	.	CASSPRPPRAGEAFF	TGTGCCAGCTCACCACGCCCACCCAGGGCTGGTGAAGCTTTCTTT
TRBV18	TRBJ2-3	.	CASSPLASSFDTQYF	TGTGCCAGCTCACCATTGGCTAGCTCATTCGATACGCAGTATTTT
TRBV19	TRBJ1-3	.	CASRGPISSGNTIYF	TGTGCCAGTAGGGGCCCCATCTCCTCTGGAAACACCATATATTTT
TRBV29-1	TRBJ2-1	TRBD2	CSVGSGRAPEQFF	TGCAGCGTTGGTAGCGGGAGGGCCCCTGAGCAGTTCTTC
TRBV29-1	TRBJ2-5	TRBD2	CSAGTSEKTQYF	TGCAGCGCCGGGACTAGCGAGAAGACCCAGTACTTC
TRBV5-1	TRBJ2-6	.	CASSLGGPGANVLTF	TGCGCCAGCAGCTTGGGAGGGCCTGGGGCCAACGTCCTGACTTTC
TRBV6-1	TRBJ2-3	.	CASSEAINTQYF	TGTGCCAGCAGTGAAGCAATAAATACGCAGTATTTT
TRBV5-1	TRBJ1-1	TRBD1	CASSLEGALNGAFF	TGCGCCAGCAGCTTGGAGGGGGCACTGAATGGGGCTTTCTTT
TRBV5-4	TRBJ1-4	TRBD1	CASSLRTGGNEKLFF	TGTGCCAGCAGCTTGAGGACAGGGGGTAATGAAAAACTGTTTTTT
TRBV7-7	TRBJ1-5	.	CASSLVIGGARWEPQHF	TGTGCTAGCAGCTTAGTGATTGGGGGGGCCCGTTGGGAGCCCCAGCATTTT
TRBV7-9	TRBJ1-5	.	CASSFTVNQPQHF	TGTGCCAGCAGCTTCACGGTTAATCAGCCCCAGCATTTT
TRBV30	TRBJ1-2	.	CAWSRETGGYTF	TGTGCCTGGAGTAGAGAGACTGGTGGCTACACCTTC
TRBV4-2	TRBJ2-7	TRBD1	CASSRAGDSTAYEQYF	TGTGCCAGCAGCCGGGCCGGGGACAGTACTGCCTACGAGCAGTACTTC
TRBV30	TRBJ2-2	.	CAWSEGFRRVSSNTGELFF	TGTGCCTGGAGTGAAGGTTTCCGTCGGGTAAGTTCGAACACCGGGGAGCTGTTTTTT
TRBV29-1	TRBJ2-7	.	CSVENPSSYEQYF	TGCAGCGTCGAAAATCCGAGCTCCTACGAGCAGTACTTC
TRBV10-3	TRBJ2-5	.	CAISESWPQETQYF	TGTGCCATCAGTGAGTCATGGCCCCAAGAGACCCAGTACTTC
TRBV5-1	TRBJ2-7	TRBD2	CASSFERGTYEQYF	TGCGCCAGCAGCTTCGAGCGGGGGACCTACGAGCAGTACTTC
TRBV29-1	TRBJ2-7	.	CSVVLLGVQGGHEQYF	TGCAGCGTTGTGCTTCTGGGTGTCCAGGGTGGCCACGAGCAGTACTTC
TRBV30	TRBJ1-1	TRBD1	CAWSVPTGVSTEAFF	TGTGCCTGGAGTGTACCTACAGGGGTTTCCACTGAAGCTTTCTTT
TRBV29-1	TRBJ1-2	TRBD1	CSVDGGTGNGYTF	TGCAGCGTTGATGGCGGGACAGGCAATGGCTACACCTTC
TRBV2	TRBJ1-1	.	CASSESYTEAFF	TGTGCCAGCAGTGAAAGCTACACTGAAGCTTTCTTT
TRBV29-1	TRBJ2-5	.	CSVEKGRRETQYF	TGCAGCGTTGAAAAAGGGAGGAGAGAGACCCAGTACTTC
TRBV29-1	TRBJ2-3	TRBD1	CSVEDSLTTGGPPDTQYF	TGCAGCGTTGAAGACTCATTAACGACAGGGGGACCGCCAGATACGCAGTATTTT
TRBV5-1	TRBJ1-1	.	CASRHVRETAEAFF	TGCGCCAGCAGACACGTCAGGGAAACCGCTGAAGCTTTCTTT